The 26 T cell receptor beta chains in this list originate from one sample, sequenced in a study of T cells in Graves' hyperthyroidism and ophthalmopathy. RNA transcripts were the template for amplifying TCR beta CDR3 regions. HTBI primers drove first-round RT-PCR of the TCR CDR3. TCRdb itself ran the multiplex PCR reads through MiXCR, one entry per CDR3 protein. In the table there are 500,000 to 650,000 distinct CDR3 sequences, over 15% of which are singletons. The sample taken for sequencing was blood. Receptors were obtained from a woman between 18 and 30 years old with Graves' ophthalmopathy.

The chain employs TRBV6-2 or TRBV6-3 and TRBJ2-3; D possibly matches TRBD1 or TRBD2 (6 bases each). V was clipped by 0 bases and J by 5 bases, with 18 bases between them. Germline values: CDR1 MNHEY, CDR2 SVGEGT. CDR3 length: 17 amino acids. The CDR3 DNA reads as TGTGCCAGCAGTTACTCGAAGGGGGGACCGGGACAAGATACGCAGTATTTT. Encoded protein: CASSYSKGGPGQDTQYF.

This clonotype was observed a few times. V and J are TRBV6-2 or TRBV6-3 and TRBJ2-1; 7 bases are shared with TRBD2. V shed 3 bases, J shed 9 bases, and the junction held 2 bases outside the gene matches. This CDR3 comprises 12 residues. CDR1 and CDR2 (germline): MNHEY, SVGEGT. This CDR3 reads CASSYRGGEQFF. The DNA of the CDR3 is TGTGCCAGCAGTTATCGCGGGGGTGAGCAGTTCTTC.

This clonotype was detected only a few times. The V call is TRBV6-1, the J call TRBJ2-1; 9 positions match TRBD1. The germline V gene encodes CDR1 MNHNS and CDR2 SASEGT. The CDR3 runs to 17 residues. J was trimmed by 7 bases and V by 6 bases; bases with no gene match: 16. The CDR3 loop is CASRSAGTGGLENEQFF. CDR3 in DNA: TGTGCCAGCAGATCGGCAGGTACAGGGGGCCTTGAGAATGAGCAGTTCTTC.

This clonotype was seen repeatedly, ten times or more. This chain's CDR3 is CASRTVRGNTIYF. Here the CDR3 DNA reads TGTGCCAGCAGGACAGTACGGGGAAACACCATATATTTT. J is TRBJ1-3 and V is TRBV11-2; a weak D match, TRBD1 (5 bases). There are 13 residues in the CDR3. Per germline, CDR1 SGHAT and CDR2 FQNNGV. V lost 6 bases, J lost 4 bases, and 10 bases lay in between.

The chain's CDR3 is CASSELYGTGIGQETQYF. The CDR3 nucleotides read TGTGCCAGCAGTGAATTATACGGGACAGGGATTGGCCAAGAGACCCAGTACTTC. This chain joins TRBV3-1 and TRBJ2-5, with TRBD1 matching over 9 bases. The trim removed 6 bases at V and 1 base at J, leaving 15 bases unmatched. Looked up from germline, CDR1 is LGHDT and CDR2 is YNNKEL (reference sequence). This CDR3 comprises 18 residues.

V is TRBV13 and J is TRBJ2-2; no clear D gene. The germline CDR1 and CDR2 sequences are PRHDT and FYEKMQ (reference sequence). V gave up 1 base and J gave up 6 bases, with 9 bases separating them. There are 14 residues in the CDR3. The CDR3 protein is CASSLVLRSGELFF. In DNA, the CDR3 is TGTGCCAGCAGCTTAGTACTGAGGTCCGGGGAGCTGTTTTTT. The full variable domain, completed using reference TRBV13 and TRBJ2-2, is AAGVIQSPRHLIKEKRETATLKCYPIPRHDTVYWYQQGPGQDPQFLISFYEKMQSDKGSIPDRFSAQQFSDYHSELNMSSLELGDSALYFCASSLVLRSGELFFGEGSRLTVL.

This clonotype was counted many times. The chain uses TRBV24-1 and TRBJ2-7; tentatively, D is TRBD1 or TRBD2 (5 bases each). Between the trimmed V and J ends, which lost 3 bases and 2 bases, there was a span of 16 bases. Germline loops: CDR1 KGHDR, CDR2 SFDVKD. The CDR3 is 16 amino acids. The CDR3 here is CATSDPGTENPYEQYF. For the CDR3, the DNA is TGTGCCACCAGTGATCCCGGGACCGAAAATCCCTACGAGCAGTACTTC.

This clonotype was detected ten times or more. CDR3 nucleotides: TGTGCCAGCAGTTATCTGGGGTTAGGCGAGCAGTACTTC. It codes for CASSYLGLGEQYF. The chain uses TRBV28 and TRBJ2-7; D is uncertain. This CDR3 has 13 amino acids. Germline CDR1 and CDR2: MDHEN and SYDVKM. Trimming cost V 4 bases and J 6 bases, with 13 bases left between them.

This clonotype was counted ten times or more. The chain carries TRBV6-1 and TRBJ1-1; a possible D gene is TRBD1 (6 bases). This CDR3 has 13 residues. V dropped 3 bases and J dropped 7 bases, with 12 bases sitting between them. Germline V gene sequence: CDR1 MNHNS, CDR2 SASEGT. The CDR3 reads CASSEADRHEAFF. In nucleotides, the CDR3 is TGTGCCAGCAGTGAGGCGGACAGACATGAAGCTTTCTTT.

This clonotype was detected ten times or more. This CDR3 is CSAKRLGLNEQFF. In nucleotides, the CDR3 is TGCAGTGCTAAAAGACTGGGCCTTAATGAGCAGTTCTTC. The gene calls are TRBV20-1 and TRBJ2-1; D not resolved. The germline CDR1 and CDR2 sequences are DFQATT and SNEGSKA (reference sequence). The CDR3 loop spans 13 amino acids. Between the trimmed V and J ends, which lost 4 bases and 7 bases, there was a span of 14 bases.

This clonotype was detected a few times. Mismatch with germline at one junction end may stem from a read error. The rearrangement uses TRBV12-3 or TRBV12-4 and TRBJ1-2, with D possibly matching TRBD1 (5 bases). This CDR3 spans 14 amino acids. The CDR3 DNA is TGTGCCAGCAGCCCGTTGGGGGTGGGCTATGGCTACGCCTTC. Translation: CASSPLGVGYGYAF.

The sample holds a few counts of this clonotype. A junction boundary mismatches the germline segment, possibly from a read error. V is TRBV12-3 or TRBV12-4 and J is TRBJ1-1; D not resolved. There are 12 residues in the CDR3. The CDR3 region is CASSRENTDAFF. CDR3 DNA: TGTGCCAGCAGTCGAGAGAACACTGATGCTTTCTTT.

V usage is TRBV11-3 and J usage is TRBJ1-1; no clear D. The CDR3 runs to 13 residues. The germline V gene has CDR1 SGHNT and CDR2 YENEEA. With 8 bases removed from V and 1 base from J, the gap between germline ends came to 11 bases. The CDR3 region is CASAFSTNTEAFF. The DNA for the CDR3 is TGTGCCAGCGCGTTCTCTACGAACACTGAAGCTTTCTTT. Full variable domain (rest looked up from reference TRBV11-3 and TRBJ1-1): EAGVVQSPRYKIIEKKQPVAFWCNPISGHNTLYWYLQNLGQGPELLIRYENEEAVDDSQLPKDRFSAERLKGVDSTLKIQPAELGDSAVYLCASAFSTNTEAFFGQGTRLTVV.

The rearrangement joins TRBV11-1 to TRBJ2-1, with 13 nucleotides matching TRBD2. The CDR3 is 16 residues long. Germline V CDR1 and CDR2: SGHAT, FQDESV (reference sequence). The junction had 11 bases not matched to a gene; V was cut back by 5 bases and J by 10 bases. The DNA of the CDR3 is TGTGCCAGCAGCCAAACCGGGACTAGCGGGGTTGAGGAGCAGTTCTTC. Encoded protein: CASSQTGTSGVEEQFF.

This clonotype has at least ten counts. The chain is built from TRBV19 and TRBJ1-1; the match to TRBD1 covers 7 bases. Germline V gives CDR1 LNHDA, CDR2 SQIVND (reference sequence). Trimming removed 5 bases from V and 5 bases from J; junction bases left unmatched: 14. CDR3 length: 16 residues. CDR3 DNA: TGTGCCAGTAGTTCATGGGACAGTTCCCAGGGTACTGAAGCTTTCTTT. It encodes CASSSWDSSQGTEAFF.

CDR3 coding DNA: TGCGCCAGCAGTCCCTCTTCGGGCCACACGGGTGGCTACACCTTC. This encodes CASSPSSGHTGGYTF. V is TRBV10-2 and J is TRBJ1-2; D is uncertain. The CDR3 spans 15 residues. V lost 5 bases and J 7 bases, leaving 20 bases between the germline ends. Germline V lookup: CDR1 WSHSY, CDR2 SAAADI.

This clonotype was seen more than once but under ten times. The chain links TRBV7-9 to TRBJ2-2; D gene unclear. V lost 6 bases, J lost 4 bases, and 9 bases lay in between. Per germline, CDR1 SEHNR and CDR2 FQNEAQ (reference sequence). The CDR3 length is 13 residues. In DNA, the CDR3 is TGTGCCAGCAGTAACACCCTCACCGGGGAGCTGTTTTTT. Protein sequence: CASSNTLTGELFF. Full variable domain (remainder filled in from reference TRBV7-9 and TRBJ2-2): DTGVSQNPRHKITKRGQNVTFRCDPISEHNRLYWYRQTLGQGPEFLTYFQNEAQLEKSRLLSDRFSAERPKGSFSTLEIQRTEQGDSAMYLCASSNTLTGELFFGEGSRLTVL.

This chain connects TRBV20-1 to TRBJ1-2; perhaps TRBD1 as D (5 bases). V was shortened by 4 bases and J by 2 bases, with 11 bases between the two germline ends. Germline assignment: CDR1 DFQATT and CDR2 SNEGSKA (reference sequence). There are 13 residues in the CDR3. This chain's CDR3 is CSAISTANYGYTF. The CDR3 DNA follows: TGCAGTGCTATTTCGACAGCCAACTATGGCTACACCTTC.

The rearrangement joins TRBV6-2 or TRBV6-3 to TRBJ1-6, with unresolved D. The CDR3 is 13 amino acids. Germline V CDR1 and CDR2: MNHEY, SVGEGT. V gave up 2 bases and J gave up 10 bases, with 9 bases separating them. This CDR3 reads CASSYREGSPLHF. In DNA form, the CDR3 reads TGTGCCAGCAGTTACAGGGAAGGATCACCCCTCCACTTT.

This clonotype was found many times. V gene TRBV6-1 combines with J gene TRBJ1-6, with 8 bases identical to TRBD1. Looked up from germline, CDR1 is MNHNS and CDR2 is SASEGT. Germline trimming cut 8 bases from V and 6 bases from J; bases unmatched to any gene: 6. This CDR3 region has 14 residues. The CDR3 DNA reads TGTGCCAGCGCACCCAGGGGGCTTAATTCACCCCTCCACTTT. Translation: CASAPRGLNSPLHF.

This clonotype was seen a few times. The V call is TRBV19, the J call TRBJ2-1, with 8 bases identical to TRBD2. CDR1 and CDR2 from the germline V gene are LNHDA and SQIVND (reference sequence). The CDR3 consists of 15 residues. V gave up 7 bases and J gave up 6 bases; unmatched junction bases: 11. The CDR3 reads CASTKGLARFNEQFF. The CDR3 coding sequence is TGTGCCAGTACCAAAGGACTAGCACGCTTCAATGAGCAGTTCTTC.

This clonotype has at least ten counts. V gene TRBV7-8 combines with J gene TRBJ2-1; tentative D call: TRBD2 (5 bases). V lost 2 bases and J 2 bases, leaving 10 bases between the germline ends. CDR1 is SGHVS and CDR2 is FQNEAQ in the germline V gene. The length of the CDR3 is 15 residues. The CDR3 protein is CASSLPAGPYNEQFF. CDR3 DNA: TGTGCCAGCAGCTTACCGGCGGGTCCCTACAATGAGCAGTTCTTC.

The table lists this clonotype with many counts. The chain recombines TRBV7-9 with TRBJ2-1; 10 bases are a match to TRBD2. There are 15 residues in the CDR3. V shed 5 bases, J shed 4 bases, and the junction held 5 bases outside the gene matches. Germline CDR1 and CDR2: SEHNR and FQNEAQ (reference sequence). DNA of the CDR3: TGTGCCAGCAGCCATAGCGGGAGGACGTACAATGAGCAGTTCTTC. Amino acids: CASSHSGRTYNEQFF.

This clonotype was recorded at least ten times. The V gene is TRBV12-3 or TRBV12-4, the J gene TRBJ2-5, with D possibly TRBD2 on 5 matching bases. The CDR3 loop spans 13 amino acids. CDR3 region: CCVAAASQETQYF. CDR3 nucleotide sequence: TGTTGTGTCGCAGCGGCTTCCCAAGAGACCCAGTACTTC.

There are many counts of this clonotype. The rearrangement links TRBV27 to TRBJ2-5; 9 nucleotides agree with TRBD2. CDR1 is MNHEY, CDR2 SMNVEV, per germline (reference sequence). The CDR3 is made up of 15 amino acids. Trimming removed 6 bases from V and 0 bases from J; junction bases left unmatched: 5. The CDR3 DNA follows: TGTGCCAGCAGCTTGGGACTAGCAAACCAAGAGACCCAGTACTTC. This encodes CASSLGLANQETQYF.

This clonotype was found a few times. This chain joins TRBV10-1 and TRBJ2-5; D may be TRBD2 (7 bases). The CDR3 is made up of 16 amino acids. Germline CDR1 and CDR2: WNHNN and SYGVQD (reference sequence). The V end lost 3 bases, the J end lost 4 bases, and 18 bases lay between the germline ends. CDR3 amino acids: CASSDRGAGGVETQYF. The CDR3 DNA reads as TGCGCCAGCAGTGACCGGGGGGCCGGGGGAGTAGAGACCCAGTACTTC.